Below, 14 T cell receptor beta chains from the same sample are listed, as sequenced in a study of blood T cell repertoires in COVID-19. TCRdb's copy holds only in-frame clones and misses some; the assay was immunoSEQ multiplex PCR. The profile shows 110,000 or so clones, 65% to 80% of them singletons. Sequencing used peripheral blood. These receptors were obtained from a man in his forties or fifties with acute or convalescent COVID-19.

The chain has TRBV24-1 and TRBJ2-2; 7 nucleotides align to TRBD1. CDR3 length equals 15 residues. Losses at the gene ends were 4 bases for V and 6 bases for J; bases not matched to a gene: 7. Germline CDR1 reads KGHDR; CDR2 reads SFDVKD. The CDR3 here is CATSDPGQVSGELFF. The CDR3 DNA reads TGTGCCACCAGTGACCCTGGACAGGTCTCCGGGGAGCTGTTTTTT.

The V and J genes are TRBV25-1 and TRBJ1-1; a possible D gene is TRBD1 (5 bases). Germline loops: CDR1 MGHDK, CDR2 SYGVNS. The V gene lost 5 bases and the J gene lost 4 bases, with 20 bases spanning the gap. CDR3 length: 16 amino acids. CDR3 nucleotide sequence: TGTGCCAGCAGTCCCCCTGTGGGGAATAGGGGCACTGAAGCTTTCTTT. Protein: CASSPPVGNRGTEAFF.

V and J are TRBV5-4 and TRBJ1-4; D may be TRBD1 (5 bases). V lost 4 bases and J 8 bases, leaving 18 bases between the germline ends. This CDR3 region has 15 residues. Germline CDR1 and CDR2: SGHNT and YYREEE (reference sequence). The chain's CDR3 is CASSDRGGGREKLFF. CDR3 in DNA: TGTGCCAGCAGCGATAGGGGAGGAGGCAGAGAAAAACTGTTTTTT.

CDR3 DNA sequence: TGTGCCAGTCGTCCGGGACAGGGACCCAATGAGCAGTTCTTC. It encodes CASRPGQGPNEQFF. The gene calls are TRBV19 and TRBJ2-1; 9 bases fit TRBD1. The V and J ends lost 8 bases and 6 bases, in that order; junction bases with no gene match: 8. Per the germline V gene, CDR1 is LNHDA and CDR2 is SQIVND (reference sequence). This CDR3 is built from 14 residues.

Only one count was recorded for this clone. The CDR3 spells CASSLRTGYGYTF. In nucleotides, the CDR3 is TGTGCCAGCAGCCTTCGGACAGGCTATGGCTACACCTTC. The chain employs TRBV2 and TRBJ1-2, with 7 bases fitting TRBD1. The CDR3 extends over 13 amino acids. After removal of 6 bases from V and 4 bases from J, the junction contained 5 bases not matched to a gene. The germline V gene has CDR1 SNHLY and CDR2 FYNNEI.

The V gene is TRBV4-1, the J gene TRBJ2-7, with 11 positions matching TRBD1. V was clipped by 4 bases and J by 2 bases; unmatched bases: 7. Per germline, CDR1 MGHRA and CDR2 YSYEKL. The CDR3 runs 16 residues. This CDR3 is CASSPRPGQGAYEQYF. The CDR3 DNA follows: TGCGCCAGCAGCCCCCGCCCGGGACAGGGGGCCTACGAGCAGTACTTC.

Comments on this clone: Other DNA sequences from this sample encode an identical CDR3 as well. V is TRBV19 and J is TRBJ1-1, with TRBD1 matching over 8 bases. The V and J ends lost 6 bases and 3 bases, in that order; junction bases with no gene match: 3. CDR1 is LNHDA, CDR2 SQIVND, per germline (reference sequence). This CDR3 has 13 amino acids. The CDR3 protein is CASSPQGDTEAFF. CDR3 bases: TGTGCCAGTAGCCCACAGGGGGACACTGAAGCTTTCTTT.

The gene calls are TRBV7-2 and TRBJ2-5; 8 positions agree with TRBD2. V lost 0 bases, J lost 5 bases, and 5 bases stayed unmatched. CDR1 and CDR2 (germline): SGHTA, FQGNSA. CDR3 size: 15 residues. CDR3 in DNA: TGTGCCAGCAGCTTAGCAGGAGCGGGAGTTGAGACCCAGTACTTC. Amino acid sequence: CASSLAGAGVETQYF. The whole variable domain, filled in from reference TRBV7-2 and TRBJ2-5, reads GAGVSQSPSNKVTEKGKDVELRCDPISGHTALYWYRQSLGQGLEFLIYFQGNSAPDKSGLPSDRFSAERTGGSVSTLTIQRTQQEDSAVYLCASSLAGAGVETQYFGPGTRLLVL.

The chain links TRBV25-1 to TRBJ2-3; maybe TRBD2 (5 bases). CDR1 and CDR2 from the germline V gene are MGHDK and SYGVNS. This CDR3 spans 14 amino acids. V was pared by 3 bases and J by 3 bases, with 10 bases between. CDR3 in amino acids: CASSEMGRTDTQYF. CDR3 DNA sequence: TGTGCCAGCAGTGAGATGGGGAGAACAGATACGCAGTATTTT. The variable domain in full, completed from reference TRBV25-1 and TRBJ2-3, reads EADIYQTPRYLVIGTGKKITLECSQTMGHDKMYWYQQDPGMELHLIHYSYGVNSTEKGDLSSESTVSRIRTEHFPLTLESARPSHTSQYLCASSEMGRTDTQYFGPGTRLTVL.

The chain has TRBV9 and TRBJ2-3, with 13 bases fitting TRBD2. Germline-derived CDR1 and CDR2 are SGDLS and YYNGEE. V lost 4 bases and J lost 2; bases outside the gene matches: 4. This CDR3 spans 16 amino acids. The CDR3 is CASSFGLAGVTDTQYF. The CDR3 DNA follows: TGTGCCAGCAGCTTCGGACTAGCGGGAGTCACAGATACGCAGTATTTT.

The chain couples TRBV5-1 to TRBJ1-1; D is possibly TRBD1 (5 bases). The CDR3 is made up of 13 amino acids. Germline-derived CDR1 and CDR2 are SGHRS and YFSETQ. The V end was cut by 4 bases, the J end by 0 bases, with 7 bases between. The chain's CDR3 is CASSVTVNTEAFF. CDR3 coding DNA: TGCGCCAGCAGCGTGACAGTGAACACTGAAGCTTTCTTT.

In DNA form, the CDR3 reads TGCGCCAGCAGCTTGGCCGGAGGTGGTGCTAATCAGCCCCAGCATTTT. Translated: CASSLAGGGANQPQHF. This chain links TRBV5-1 with TRBJ1-5; D remains ambiguous. CDR1 and CDR2 (germline): SGHRS, YFSETQ. Deletions cut 0 bases from V and 4 bases from J, with 14 bases between. The CDR3 loop spans 16 amino acids.

This chain connects TRBV27 to TRBJ1-2; TRBD1 might be the D (6 bases). The CDR3 loop spans 13 amino acids. V shed 10 bases and J shed 8 bases, with 20 bases lying between them. Germline CDR1 reads MNHEY; CDR2 reads SMNVEV (reference sequence). The CDR3 bases are TGTGCCACGGGGGGCCGAAGATGGGGCGGCTACACCTTC. Translating gives CATGGRRWGGYTF.

The V call is TRBV19, the J call TRBJ1-2, with TRBD1 matching over 8 bases. The CDR3 runs 17 residues. V was clipped by 5 bases and J by 0 bases; unmatched bases: 11. Germline V gene lookup returns CDR1 LNHDA and CDR2 SQIVND (reference sequence). CDR3 sequence: CASSSRPETGANYGYTF. Written as DNA, the CDR3 is TGTGCCAGTAGTTCCCGTCCGGAGACAGGGGCTAACTATGGCTACACCTTC.